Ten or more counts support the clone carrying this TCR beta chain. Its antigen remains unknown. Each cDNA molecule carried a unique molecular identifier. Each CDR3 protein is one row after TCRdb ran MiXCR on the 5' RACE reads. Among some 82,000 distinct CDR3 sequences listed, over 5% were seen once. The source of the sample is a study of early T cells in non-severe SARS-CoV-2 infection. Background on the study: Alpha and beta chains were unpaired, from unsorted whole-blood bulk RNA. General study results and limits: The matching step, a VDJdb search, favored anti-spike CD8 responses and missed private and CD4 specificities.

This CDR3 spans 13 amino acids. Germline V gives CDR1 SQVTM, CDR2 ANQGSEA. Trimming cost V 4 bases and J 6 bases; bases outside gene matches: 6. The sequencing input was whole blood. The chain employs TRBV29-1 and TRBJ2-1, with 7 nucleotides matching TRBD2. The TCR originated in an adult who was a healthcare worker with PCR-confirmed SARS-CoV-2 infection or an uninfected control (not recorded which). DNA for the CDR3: TGCAGCGTTGGGGGGACTATTGGCAATGAGCAGTTCTTC. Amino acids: CSVGGTIGNEQFF.